What follows are 14 T cell receptor beta chains derived from one specimen sequenced in a study of OX40 agonist ivuxolimab in advanced cancers. The method was immunoSEQ multiplex PCR; TCRdb's version includes in-frame clones alone and lacks a portion of them. The sample has more than 35,000 clones, 70% to 90% seen once. This sample comprised CD4+ or CD8+ T cells sorted from blood, obtained in a trial of the OX40 agonist ivuxolimab. These receptors originate from an adult with an advanced solid tumor such as melanoma, head and neck, liver or kidney cancer.

This chain uses TRBV29-1 with TRBJ1-1; D is perhaps TRBD1 (6 bases). Germline CDR1 SQVTM, CDR2 ANQGSEA. The CDR3 covers 16 residues. V lost 6 bases and J 5 bases, leaving 25 bases between the germline ends. CDR3 coding DNA: TGCAGCGTCCTGAGTACAGGGTCCGGTAGCGGGACTGAAGCTTTCTTT. Protein product: CSVLSTGSGSGTEAFF.

This sequence joins TRBV4-3 and TRBJ1-2; tentatively, D is TRBD1 (6 bases). The CDR3 runs 15 residues. Trimming cost V 0 bases and J 3 bases, with 11 bases left between them. Germline V gene data show CDR1 as LGHNA and CDR2 as YSLEER. The DNA of the CDR3 is TGCGCCAGCAGCCAAGACAGGGGATTCGACTATGGCTACACCTTC. Its translation: CASSQDRGFDYGYTF.

The rearrangement uses TRBV7-9 and TRBJ2-2; D is unclear. CDR1 is SEHNR, CDR2 FQNEAQ, per germline (reference sequence). V lost 2 bases and J 0 bases, leaving 13 bases between the germline ends. CDR3 length: 17 amino acids. The CDR3 loop reads CASSLRPRTANTGELFF. CDR3 sequence (DNA): TGTGCCAGCAGCTTAAGGCCCCGGACGGCGAACACCGGGGAGCTGTTTTTT.

The J gene is TRBJ2-2, the V gene TRBV6-6, with no clear D. The CDR3 contains 15 residues. With 4 bases removed from V and 7 bases from J, the gap between germline ends came to 16 bases. Germline V gives CDR1 MNHNY, CDR2 SVGAGI (reference sequence). The CDR3 DNA reads TGTGCCAGCAGTTGGGGAACGGGTAGGGACGGGGAGCTGTTTTTT. This gives the protein CASSWGTGRDGELFF.

The chain has TRBV5-1 and TRBJ1-2; D uncertain. The CDR3 has 15 residues. V was cut by 0 bases and J by 6 bases, with 15 bases left in between. Per the germline V gene, CDR1 is SGHRS and CDR2 is YFSETQ. CDR3 coding DNA: TGCGCCAGCAGCTTGGGTTTCGGGAGAGAGGATGGCTACACCTTC. Its translation: CASSLGFGREDGYTF.

This rearrangement joins TRBV5-4 to TRBJ2-2, with a possible D match to TRBD2 (8 bases). CDR1 and CDR2 from the germline V gene are SGHNT and YYREEE (reference sequence). The CDR3 is made up of 17 amino acids. Trimming shortened V by 4 bases and J by 2 bases, and 18 bases separated the two germline ends. In DNA, the CDR3 is TGTGCCAGCAGCGGGGCGGGGGGACAGACAAACACCGGGGAGCTGTTTTTT. Protein: CASSGAGGQTNTGELFF.

The V gene is TRBV25-1, the J gene TRBJ1-1; D remains unclear. Between the trimmed V and J ends, which lost 2 bases and 3 bases, there was a span of 7 bases. The CDR3 loop spans 13 amino acids. From germline, CDR1 is MGHDK and CDR2 SYGVNS. In DNA form, the CDR3 reads TGTGCCAGCAGTGAACTCGGTCACACTGAAGCTTTCTTT. As protein: CASSELGHTEAFF.

The chain is built from TRBV9 and TRBJ2-3; TRBD1 is a possible D gene (6 bases). The germline gives CDR1 SGDLS, CDR2 YYNGEE. Trimming pared 0 bases from V and 0 bases from J, leaving 11 bases between. This CDR3 contains 16 residues. Here the CDR3 DNA reads TGTGCCAGCAGCGTAGAAGGGGGAACTAGCACAGATACGCAGTATTTT. This translates into CASSVEGGTSTDTQYF.

As regards this clone: The germline gene is not matched at one end of the junction; a read error may be the cause. In DNA, the CDR3 is TGTGCCAGCAGCCTAGAAATGGGTTCGGTGATTTCACCCCTCCACTTT. This sequence encodes CASSLEMGSVISPLHF. The V gene is TRBV11-2, the J gene TRBJ1-6; D unclear. The CDR3 loop spans 16 amino acids. Per the germline V gene, CDR1 is SGHAT and CDR2 is FQNNGV.

This chain joins TRBV11-2 and TRBJ2-7; possibly TRBD1 or TRBD2 for D (5 bases each). Germline CDR1 and CDR2: SGHAT and FQNNGV. V dropped 3 bases and J dropped 4 bases, with 19 bases sitting between them. The CDR3 spans 16 residues. The CDR3 nucleotides read TGTGCCAGCAGCTTGGGGGACCGGGACCGGACTTACGAGCAGTACTTC. It translates to CASSLGDRDRTYEQYF.

The rearrangement links TRBV29-1 to TRBJ2-3; unclear D gene. The CDR3 is made up of 13 amino acids. V lost 7 bases and J 4 bases, leaving 15 bases between the germline ends. Looked up from germline, CDR1 is SQVTM and CDR2 is ANQGSEA. CDR3 nucleotide sequence: TGCAGCGCTCCCCGTATCGGGTCAGATACGCAGTATTTT. It translates to CSAPRIGSDTQYF.

The chain carries TRBV9 and TRBJ2-2; D not resolved. CDR1 is SGDLS, CDR2 YYNGEE, per germline. This CDR3 spans 12 amino acids. The V and J ends lost 4 bases and 0 bases respectively, with 1 base between them. CDR3 sequence (DNA): TGTGCCAGCAGCACGAACACCGGGGAGCTGTTTTTT. Protein: CASSTNTGELFF. The variable domain in full, completed from reference TRBV9 and TRBJ2-2, reads DSGVTQTPKHLITATGQRVTLRCSPRSGDLSVYWYQQSLDQGLQFLIQYYNGEERAKGNILERFSAQQFPDLHSELNLSSLELGDSALYFCASSTNTGELFFGEGSRLTVL.

The gene calls are TRBV4-1 and TRBJ2-1; perhaps TRBD1 as D (5 bases). CDR3 length equals 15 residues. Germline CDR1 and CDR2: MGHRA and YSYEKL. V was clipped by 0 bases and J by 0 bases, with 6 bases between them. This CDR3 is CASSQDRDSYNEQFF. DNA for the CDR3: TGCGCCAGCAGCCAAGACAGGGACTCCTACAATGAGCAGTTCTTC.

The CDR3 spells CASSMNLVNGSPLHF. The CDR3 region has the DNA TGTGCCAGTAGTATGAATCTTGTAAACGGATCACCCCTCCACTTT. The chain carries TRBV19 and TRBJ1-6; no firm D call. Germline-derived CDR1 and CDR2 are LNHDA and SQIVND (reference sequence). The CDR3 totals 15 residues. V was clipped by 3 bases and J by 10 bases, with 16 bases between them.